This T cell receptor beta chain is from a study of spatial heterogeneity in lung cancer. Study observations and caveats: One measure, the expanded intratumoral alpha and beta TCR count, tracked tumor mutation counts.

All TCR cDNA molecules were individually tagged with a unique molecular identifier. MiXCR, run by TCRdb on the 5' RACE reads, gives a single entry per CDR3 protein. This sample has about 100,000 distinct CDR3 sequences, with about 4.6% found just once. Documented time point: sample taken at primary tumor resection. The donor group consisted of under 90 patients who had untreated, early-stage non-small cell lung cancer. Frozen PBMC, nontumor lung or tumor provided whole RNA, which was sequenced unsorted. This clonotype has at least ten counts. Its antigen is currently unknown. The CDR3 runs to 14 residues. Germline trimming cut 5 bases from V and 1 base from J; bases unmatched to any gene: 1. CDR1 and CDR2 (germline): SGHDN, FVKESK.

The source material was lung tumor tissue, sampled at surgery. The sequence came from a male donor with early-stage non-small cell lung cancer. V and J are TRBV14 and TRBJ2-2; TRBD1 matches 7 bases. CDR3 in amino acids: CASSGQVNTGELFF. DNA for the CDR3: TGTGCCAGCAGCGGACAGGTGAACACCGGGGAGCTGTTTTTT. Full variable domain (rest looked up from reference TRBV14 and TRBJ2-2): EAGVTQFPSHSVIEKGQTVTLRCDPISGHDNLYWYRRVMGKEIKFLLHFVKESKQDESGMPNNRFLAERTGGTYSTLKVQPAELEDSGVYFCASSGQVNTGELFFGEGSRLTVL.